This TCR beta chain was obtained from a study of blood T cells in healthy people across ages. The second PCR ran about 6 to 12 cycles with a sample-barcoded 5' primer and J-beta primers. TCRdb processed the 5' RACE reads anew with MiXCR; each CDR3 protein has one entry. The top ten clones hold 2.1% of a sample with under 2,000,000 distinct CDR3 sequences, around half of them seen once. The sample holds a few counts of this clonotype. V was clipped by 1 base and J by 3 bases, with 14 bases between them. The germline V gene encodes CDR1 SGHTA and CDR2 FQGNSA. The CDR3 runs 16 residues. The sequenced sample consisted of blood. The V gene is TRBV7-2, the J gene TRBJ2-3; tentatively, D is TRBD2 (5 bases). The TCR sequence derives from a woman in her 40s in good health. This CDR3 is CASSLVGGGWTDTQYF. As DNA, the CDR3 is TGTGCCAGCAGCTTAGTAGGCGGAGGATGGACAGATACGCAGTATTTT.